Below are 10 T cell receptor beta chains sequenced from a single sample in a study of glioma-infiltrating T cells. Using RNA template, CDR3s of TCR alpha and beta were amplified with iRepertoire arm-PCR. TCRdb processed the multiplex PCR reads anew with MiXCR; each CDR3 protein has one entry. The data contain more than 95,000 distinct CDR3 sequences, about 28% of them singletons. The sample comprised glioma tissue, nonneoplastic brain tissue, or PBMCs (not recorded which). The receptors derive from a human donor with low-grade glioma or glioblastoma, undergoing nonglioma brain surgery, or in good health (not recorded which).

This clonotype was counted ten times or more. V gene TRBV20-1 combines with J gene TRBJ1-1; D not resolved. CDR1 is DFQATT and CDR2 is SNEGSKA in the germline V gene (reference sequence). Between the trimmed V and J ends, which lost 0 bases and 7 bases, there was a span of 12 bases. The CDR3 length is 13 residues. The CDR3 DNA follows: TGCAGTGCTAGAGATCCGGGGAGGAGTGAAGCTTTCTTT. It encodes CSARDPGRSEAFF.

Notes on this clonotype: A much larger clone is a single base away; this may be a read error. The chain's CDR3 is CAGSFGAEGQGREKLFF. CDR3 nucleotides: TGTGCCGGCAGTTTCGGGGCAGAGGGACAGGGACGCGAAAAACTGTTTTTT. V gene TRBV28 combines with J gene TRBJ1-4, with TRBD1 identical over 9 bases. The length of the CDR3 is 17 residues. Germline lookup yields CDR1 MDHEN and CDR2 SYDVKM.

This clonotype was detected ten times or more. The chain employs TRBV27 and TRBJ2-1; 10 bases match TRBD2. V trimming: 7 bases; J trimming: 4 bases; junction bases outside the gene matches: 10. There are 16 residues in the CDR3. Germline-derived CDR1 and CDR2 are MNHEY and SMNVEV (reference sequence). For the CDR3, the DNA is TGTGCCAGCACCCTTATAACTAGCGGGGAGTACAATGAGCAGTTCTTC. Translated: CASTLITSGEYNEQFF.

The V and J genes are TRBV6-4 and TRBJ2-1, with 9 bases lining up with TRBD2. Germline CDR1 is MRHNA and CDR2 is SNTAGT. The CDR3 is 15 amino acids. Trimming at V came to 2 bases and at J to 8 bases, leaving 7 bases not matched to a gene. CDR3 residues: CASSDRGGAGDEQFF. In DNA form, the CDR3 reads TGTGCCAGCAGTGACCGCGGGGGGGCCGGCGATGAGCAGTTCTTC.

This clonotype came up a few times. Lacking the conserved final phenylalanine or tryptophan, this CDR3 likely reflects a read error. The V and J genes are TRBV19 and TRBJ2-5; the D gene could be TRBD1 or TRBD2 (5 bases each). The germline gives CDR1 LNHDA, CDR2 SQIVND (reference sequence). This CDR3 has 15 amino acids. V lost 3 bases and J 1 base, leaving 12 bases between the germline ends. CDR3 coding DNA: TGTGCCAGTAGTATTCCGGGACGACTCCAAGAGACCCAGTACCTC. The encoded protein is CASSIPGRLQETQYL.

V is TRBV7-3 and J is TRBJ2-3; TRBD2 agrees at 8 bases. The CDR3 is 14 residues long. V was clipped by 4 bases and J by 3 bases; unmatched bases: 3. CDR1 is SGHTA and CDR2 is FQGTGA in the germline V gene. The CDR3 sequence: CASSSAGETDTQYF. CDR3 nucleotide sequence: TGTGCCAGCAGCTCAGCGGGGGAGACAGATACGCAGTATTTT. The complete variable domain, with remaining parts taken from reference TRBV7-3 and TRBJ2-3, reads GAGVSQTPSNKVTEKGKYVELRCDPISGHTALYWYRQSLGQGPEFLIYFQGTGAADDSGLPNDRFFAVRPEGSVSTLKIQRTERGDSAVYLCASSSAGETDTQYFGPGTRLTVL.

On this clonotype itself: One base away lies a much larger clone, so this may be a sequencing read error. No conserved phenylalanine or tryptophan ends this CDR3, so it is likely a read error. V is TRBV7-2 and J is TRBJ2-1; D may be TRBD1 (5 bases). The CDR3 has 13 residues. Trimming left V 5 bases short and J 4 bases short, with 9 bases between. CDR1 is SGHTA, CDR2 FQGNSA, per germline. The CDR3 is CASSLQVYNEQFL. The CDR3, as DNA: TGTGCCAGCAGCCTACAGGTTTACAATGAGCAGTTCCTC.

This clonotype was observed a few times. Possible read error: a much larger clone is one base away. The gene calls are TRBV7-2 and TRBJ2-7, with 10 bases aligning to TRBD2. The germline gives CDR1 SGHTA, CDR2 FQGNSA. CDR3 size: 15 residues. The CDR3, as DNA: TGTGCCAGCAGCTTAACAGCGGGGGGGCCCTACGGGCAGTACTTC. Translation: CASSLTAGGPYGQYF.

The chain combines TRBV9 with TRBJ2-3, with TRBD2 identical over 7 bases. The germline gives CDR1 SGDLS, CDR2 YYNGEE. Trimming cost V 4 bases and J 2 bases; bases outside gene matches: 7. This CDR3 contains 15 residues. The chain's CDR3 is CASSSGLAATDTQYF. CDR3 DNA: TGTGCCAGCAGCTCCGGGCTAGCGGCCACAGATACGCAGTATTTT. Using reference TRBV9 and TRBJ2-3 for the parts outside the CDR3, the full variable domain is DSGVTQTPKHLITATGQRVTLRCSPRSGDLSVYWYQQSLDQGLQFLIQYYNGEERAKGNILERFSAQQFPDLHSELNLSSLELGDSALYFCASSSGLAATDTQYFGPGTRLTVL.

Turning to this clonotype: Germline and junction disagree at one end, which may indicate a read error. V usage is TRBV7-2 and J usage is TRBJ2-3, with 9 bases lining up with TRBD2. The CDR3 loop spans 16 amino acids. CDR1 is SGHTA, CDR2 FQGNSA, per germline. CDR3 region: CASSVAGATYRGTQYF. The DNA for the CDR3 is TGTGCCAGCAGCGTAGCGGGGGCCACTTATAGGGGTACGCAGTATTTT. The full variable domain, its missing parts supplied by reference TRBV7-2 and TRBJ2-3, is GAGVSQSPSNKVTEKGKDVELRCDPISGHTALYWYRQSLGQGLEFLIYFQGNSAPDKSGLPSDRFSAERTGGSVSTLTIQRTQQEDSAVYLCASSVAGATYRGTQYFGPGTRLTVL.